These 29 T cell receptor beta chains came from one sample sequenced in a study of beta chain features in type 1 diabetes. Since all of the isolated RNA was reverse transcribed, expressed TCRB transcripts were what got sequenced. Assay: immunoSEQ multiplex PCR; the TCRdb copy retains only in-frame clones and omits some. Here the sample spans roughly 150,000 clones, over 6% being singletons. These receptors' targets are unknown. Study observations and caveats: Among patients with Type 1 diabetes, TCRB CDR3s were moderately but significantly shorter in every one of the four CD4+ subsets.

Sequenced material: central memory CD4+ T cells from blood. The receptors shown here come from a young man with type 1 diabetes.

This clone was seen a few times. For the CDR3, the DNA is TGCGCCAGCAGCTTGGATCGTTCGCTAGCGGGAGTAAGGACAGATACGCAGTATTTT. Its translation is CASSLDRSLAGVRTDTQYF. V usage is TRBV5-1 and J usage is TRBJ2-3; 10 bases match TRBD2. The CDR3 runs to 19 residues. Unmatched junction bases numbered 13, after V lost 0 bases and J lost 3 bases. Germline assignment: CDR1 SGHRS and CDR2 YFSETQ. The full variable domain, with the rest looked up from reference TRBV5-1 and TRBJ2-3, is KAGVTQTPRYLIKTRGQQVTLSCSPISGHRSVSWYQQTPGQGLQFLFEYFSETQRNKGNFPGRFSGRQFSNSRSEMNVSTLELGDSALYLCASSLDRSLAGVRTDTQYFGPGTRLTVL.

A few counts support this clone. J is TRBJ1-2 and V is TRBV28; D is uncertain. Trimming shortened V by 4 bases and J by 0 bases, and 18 bases separated the two germline ends. CDR3 size: 17 residues. Germline CDR1 reads MDHEN; CDR2 reads SYDVKM. CDR3 loop: CASSSSGRGSSNYGYTF. CDR3 nucleotide sequence: TGTGCCAGCAGTTCTAGCGGACGAGGCTCGTCTAACTATGGCTACACCTTC.

The chain is built from TRBV5-1 and TRBJ2-7; no firm D call. The CDR3 has 14 residues. Trimming left V 4 bases short and J 0 bases short, with 11 bases between. Germline V gene sequence: CDR1 SGHRS, CDR2 YFSETQ. DNA for the CDR3: TGCGCCAGCAGCGTTGAGACTGACTCCTACGAGCAGTACTTC. Amino acid sequence: CASSVETDSYEQYF.

This clone showed up just a few times. The genes are TRBV14 and TRBJ2-7; 7 positions match TRBD1. The CDR3 has 14 residues. With 5 bases clipped from V and 6 bases from J, the junction kept 10 bases outside the gene matches. From germline, CDR1 is SGHDN and CDR2 FVKESK. The CDR3 sequence is CASSSRTGPGEQYF. In nucleotides, the CDR3 is TGTGCCAGCAGCTCTCGGACAGGCCCTGGCGAGCAGTACTTC.

Notes on this clone: In the same sample, other DNA sequences code for this CDR3. The J gene is TRBJ2-5, the V gene TRBV5-1; D gene ambiguous. The CDR3 sequence is 11 residues long. The germline V gene encodes CDR1 SGHRS and CDR2 YFSETQ. V lost 4 bases and J lost 1, with 2 bases in between. The CDR3 DNA reads TGCGCCAGCAGCCTCCAAGAGACCCAGTACTTC. Translated: CASSLQETQYF.

This clone was picked up a small number of times. The V and J genes are TRBV5-1 and TRBJ1-2; D is ambiguous. There are 13 residues in the CDR3. V lost 3 bases to trimming and J lost 7 bases, with 13 bases between them. Germline lookup yields CDR1 SGHRS and CDR2 YFSETQ. CDR3: CASSSLEGVGYTF. The CDR3 DNA is TGCGCCAGCAGCTCGCTGGAGGGAGTTGGCTACACCTTC.

This clone was counted many times. The chain employs TRBV7-2 and TRBJ2-5; 13 positions agree with TRBD2. Losses at the gene ends were 1 base for V and 4 bases for J; bases not matched to a gene: 9. Germline CDR1 is SGHTA and CDR2 is FQGNSA. The CDR3 has 18 amino acids. CDR3 nucleotide sequence: TGTGCCAGCAGCTTAGGTGGGACTAGCGGGGCTTTAGGAGAGACCCAGTACTTC. Residues: CASSLGGTSGALGETQYF.

The gene calls are TRBV4-3 and TRBJ1-2; D possibly corresponds to TRBD1 (5 bases). The CDR3 length is 16 residues. Between the trimmed V and J ends, which lost 3 bases and 2 bases, there was a span of 16 bases. Germline lookup yields CDR1 LGHNA and CDR2 YSLEER. Written as DNA, the CDR3 is TGCGCCAGCAGCCAGCTCTTTGGGGCAGCAAACTATGGCTACACCTTC. Translation: CASSQLFGAANYGYTF.

The V call is TRBV2, the J call TRBJ2-2, with a tentative D call TRBD2 (7 bases). The germline V gene has CDR1 SNHLY and CDR2 FYNNEI. V lost 8 bases to trimming and J lost 5 bases, with 18 bases between them. The CDR3 contains 15 residues. The CDR3 region is CASSRGGGGTGELFF. The CDR3 DNA follows: TGTGCCAGCTCCCGGGGAGGGGGGGGTACCGGGGAGCTGTTTTTT.

The CDR3 spells CAWNKRGTGYYEQYF. CDR3 DNA sequence: TGTGCCTGGAACAAAAGGGGGACGGGCTACTACGAGCAGTACTTC. This chain links TRBV30 with TRBJ2-7; possible D gene TRBD1, 6 bases. Trimming shortened V by 4 bases and J by 3 bases, and 19 bases separated the two germline ends. This CDR3 has 15 residues. Germline CDR1 is GTSNPN and CDR2 is SVGIG (reference sequence). Drawing the rest from reference TRBV30 and TRBJ2-7, the complete variable domain is SQTIHQWPATLVQPVGSPLSLECTVEGTSNPNLYWYRQAAGRGLQLLFYSVGIGQISSEVPQNLSASRPQDRQFILSSKKLLLSDSGFYLCAWNKRGTGYYEQYFGPGTRLTVT.

This clone was seen a handful of times. This rearrangement joins TRBV29-1 to TRBJ2-5, with 8 nucleotides matching TRBD1. The end of the DNA fits TRBJ2-7 better, so the J call may be wrong. Germline CDR1 is SQVTM and CDR2 is ANQGSEA. The CDR3 loop spans 14 amino acids. The CDR3 sequence: CSVLSGTGTYEQYF. In DNA form, the CDR3 reads TGCAGCGTCCTATCCGGGACAGGCACCTACGAGCAGTACTTC.

This clone has at least ten counts. The V gene is TRBV27, the J gene TRBJ2-1, with no clear D. CDR1 and CDR2 (germline): MNHEY, SMNVEV (reference sequence). The CDR3 has 12 residues. V gave up 7 bases and J gave up 9 bases, with 13 bases separating them. Here the CDR3 DNA reads TGTGCCAGCATGAGTTTCAATAGTGAGCAGTTCTTC. Amino acids: CASMSFNSEQFF.

This clone has just a few counts. This chain joins TRBV19 and TRBJ2-4; D might be TRBD1 (6 bases). Germline assignment: CDR1 LNHDA and CDR2 SQIVND (reference sequence). V dropped 4 bases and J dropped 2 bases, with 15 bases sitting between them. This CDR3 comprises 16 residues. The CDR3 sequence is CASSTGAGTSKNIQYF. The CDR3 nucleotides are TGTGCCAGTAGTACAGGAGCCGGGACATCCAAAAACATTCAGTACTTC.

This clone has just a few counts. Here the CDR3 reads CASSPGLGDLNEQFF. As DNA, the CDR3 is TGTGCCAGCAGCCCGGGACTAGGAGATTTGAATGAGCAGTTCTTC. The V gene is TRBV11-3, the J gene TRBJ2-1; 8 bases align to TRBD2. The junction had 10 bases not matched to a gene; V was cut back by 5 bases and J by 7 bases. CDR3 length equals 15 residues. Germline CDR1 SGHNT, CDR2 YENEEA.

This chain uses TRBV5-4 with TRBJ2-5; D perhaps matches TRBD1 (6 bases). Germline V gene sequence: CDR1 SGHNT, CDR2 YYREEE (reference sequence). The V end was cut by 3 bases, the J end by 1 base, with 13 bases between. CDR3 size: 15 residues. CDR3 nucleotides: TGTGCCAGCAGCTATACGGGACATCGCCAAGAGACCCAGTACTTC. It translates to CASSYTGHRQETQYF.

This clone was seen only a few times. The chain has TRBV10-3 and TRBJ2-1, with D maybe TRBD1 (6 bases). Germline values: CDR1 ENHRY, CDR2 SYGVKD. Trimming stripped 2 bases from V and 15 bases from J, with 14 bases between. CDR3 size: 12 residues. The chain's CDR3 is CAISETRDTWFF. The CDR3 DNA sequence: TGTGCCATCAGTGAGACCCGGGACACTTGGTTCTTC.

This clone was seen more than once but under ten times. The chain joins TRBV14 to TRBJ2-4; 11 nucleotides match TRBD1. The CDR3 runs to 17 residues. Germline trimming cut 4 bases from V and 1 base from J; bases unmatched to any gene: 6. Germline loops: CDR1 SGHDN, CDR2 FVKESK. The CDR3 coding sequence is TGTGCCAGCAGCCCGTCGGGACAGGGGGAGGCCAAAAACATTCAGTACTTC. Protein: CASSPSGQGEAKNIQYF.

The CDR3 region is CASSHRGGSDTQYF. CDR3 nucleotides: TGTGCCAGCAGCCACCGGGGGGGCTCAGATACGCAGTATTTT. V is TRBV7-9 and J is TRBJ2-3, with TRBD2 identical over 8 bases. The CDR3 is 14 amino acids. V dropped 5 bases and J dropped 4; count of bases not matched to a gene: 5. Germline V gene lookup returns CDR1 SEHNR and CDR2 FQNEAQ (reference sequence). Variable domain in full (rest from reference TRBV7-9 and TRBJ2-3): DTGVSQNPRHKITKRGQNVTFRCDPISEHNRLYWYRQTLGQGPEFLTYFQNEAQLEKSRLLSDRFSAERPKGSFSTLEIQRTEQGDSAMYLCASSHRGGSDTQYFGPGTRLTVL.

This clone was observed a handful of times. V is TRBV28 and J is TRBJ1-1, with unresolved D. V dropped 5 bases and J dropped 6 bases, with 19 bases sitting between them. The CDR3 covers 15 residues. The germline V gene has CDR1 MDHEN and CDR2 SYDVKM. CDR3 sequence (DNA): TGTGCCAGCAGTGCTCACCGGGGTCCGCAGGCTGAAGCTTTCTTT. Protein: CASSAHRGPQAEAFF.

This clone was detected a few times. Other DNA sequences in the same sample also yield this CDR3. V and J are TRBV11-2 and TRBJ1-3; D remains unclear. The V gene lost 2 bases and the J gene lost 0 bases, with 5 bases spanning the gap. This CDR3 has 14 amino acids. From germline, CDR1 is SGHAT and CDR2 FQNNGV. The CDR3 region is CASSLTNSGNTIYF. The CDR3, as DNA: TGTGCCAGCAGCTTAACAAACTCTGGAAACACCATATATTTT.

The chain links TRBV28 to TRBJ1-4; tentatively, D is TRBD1 (6 bases). The CDR3 runs 15 residues. Germline CDR1 MDHEN, CDR2 SYDVKM. Trimming pared 5 bases from V and 8 bases from J, leaving 18 bases between. This CDR3 is CASSPATGYLEKLFF. The DNA for the CDR3 is TGTGCCAGCAGTCCAGCTACAGGGTATCTAGAAAAACTGTTTTTT.

This chain joins TRBV7-9 and TRBJ1-2; D remains unclear. Germline assignment: CDR1 SEHNR and CDR2 FQNEAQ (reference sequence). The CDR3 covers 12 residues. The V and J ends lost 1 base and 13 bases respectively, with 13 bases between them. The CDR3 reads CASSLDGTASTF. For the CDR3, the DNA is TGTGCCAGCAGCTTAGACGGTACAGCTTCCACCTTC.

In this sample, this clone turned up a few times. The chain joins TRBV7-2 to TRBJ2-1; no clear D. The length of the CDR3 is 15 residues. V lost 1 base to trimming and J lost 8 bases, with 15 bases between them. The germline gives CDR1 SGHTA, CDR2 FQGNSA. The CDR3 nucleotides read TGTGCCAGCAGCTTAGTTTCCCTCAATCAGGATGAGCAGTTCTTC. Translated: CASSLVSLNQDEQFF. The complete variable domain, with remaining parts taken from reference TRBV7-2 and TRBJ2-1, reads GAGVSQSPSNKVTEKGKDVELRCDPISGHTALYWYRQSLGQGLEFLIYFQGNSAPDKSGLPSDRFSAERTGGSVSTLTIQRTQQEDSAVYLCASSLVSLNQDEQFFGPGTRLTVL.

This clone was counted a few times. The chain employs TRBV5-6 and TRBJ2-3, with 10 positions matching TRBD2. Per germline, CDR1 SGHDT and CDR2 YYEEEE. Trimming cost V 6 bases and J 5 bases; bases outside gene matches: 9. The CDR3 has 15 residues. CDR3 protein: CASTQAGGPGDTQYF. The CDR3 nucleotides read TGTGCCAGCACCCAAGCGGGAGGGCCTGGAGATACGCAGTATTTT.

This clone appeared a few times. The gene calls are TRBV4-3 and TRBJ1-4, with D uncertain. Germline assignment: CDR1 LGHNA and CDR2 YSLEER. The CDR3 runs 15 residues. The V and J ends lost 9 bases and 4 bases respectively, with 18 bases between them. The CDR3 bases are TGCGCCAGTAGTAGACAAGCCGATTTTAATGAAAAACTGTTTTTT. It yields the protein CASSRQADFNEKLFF.

The chain carries TRBV18 and TRBJ2-5, with TRBD1 matching over 9 bases. The junction had 6 bases not matched to a gene; V was cut back by 4 bases and J by 0 bases. There are 16 residues in the CDR3. Looked up from germline, CDR1 is KGHSH and CDR2 is LQKENI. This chain's CDR3 is CASSRRQGGHQETQYF. The DNA for the CDR3 is TGTGCCAGCTCACGAAGACAGGGGGGTCACCAAGAGACCCAGTACTTC.

This clone was picked up a small number of times. V is TRBV18 and J is TRBJ2-5, with a weak D call TRBD2 (6 bases). The germline gives CDR1 KGHSH, CDR2 LQKENI. The CDR3 is 13 amino acids. Deletions cut 6 bases from V and 5 bases from J, with 13 bases between. CDR3: CASSRSGRETQYF. The CDR3, as DNA: TGTGCCAGCTCTCGATCAGGGAGGGAGACCCAGTACTTC. The full variable domain, completed using reference TRBV18 and TRBJ2-5, is NAGVMQNPRHLVRRRGQEARLRCSPMKGHSHVYWYRQLPEEGLKFMVYLQKENIIDESGMPKERFSAEFPKEGPSILRIQQVVRGDSAAYFCASSRSGRETQYFGPGTRLLVL.

This clone was counted only a few times. The chain carries TRBV18 and TRBJ2-6; D may be TRBD1 (5 bases). This CDR3 comprises 17 residues. Trimming left V 3 bases short and J 0 bases short, with 12 bases between. The V gene's germline CDR1 is KGHSH and CDR2 LQKENI. The CDR3 nucleotides read TGTGCCAGCTCACCGGACACTTCCCACTCTGGGGCCAACGTCCTGACTTTC. Translating it yields CASSPDTSHSGANVLTF.

The V gene is TRBV28, the J gene TRBJ1-5; D not certain. V shed 5 bases and J shed 5 bases, with 10 bases lying between them. Germline values: CDR1 MDHEN, CDR2 SYDVKM. This CDR3 spans 13 amino acids. The CDR3 protein is CASSRGDYQPQHF. Written as DNA, the CDR3 is TGTGCCAGCAGTCGGGGAGATTATCAGCCCCAGCATTTT. Supplemented by reference TRBV28 and TRBJ1-5, the full variable domain reads DVKVTQSSRYLVKRTGEKVFLECVQDMDHENMFWYRQDPGLGLRLIYFSYDVKMKEKGDIPEGYSVSREKKERFSLILESASTNQTSMYLCASSRGDYQPQHFGDGTRLSIL.